A single sample gave rise to the 30 T cell receptor beta chains below, sequenced in a study of Graves' ophthalmopathy and Graves' hyperthyroidism. Amplified TCR beta CDR3 regions were obtained using RNA transcripts as template. RT-PCR in the first round used HTBI primers; a second-round multiplex PCR followed. Using its own MiXCR run on the multiplex PCR reads, TCRdb lists one record per CDR3 protein. The sample carries under 60,000 distinct CDR3 sequences, about half recorded once. The specimen was peripheral blood. The receptors shown here come from an adult woman with Graves' ophthalmopathy.

The chain employs TRBV10-3 and TRBJ2-5, with D possibly being TRBD1 or TRBD2 (7 bases each). Germline lookup yields CDR1 ENHRY and CDR2 SYGVKD. CDR3 length: 17 amino acids. V shed 0 bases and J shed 3 bases, with 17 bases lying between them. The CDR3: CAISESGAGGEKETQYF. Written as DNA, the CDR3 is TGTGCCATCAGTGAGTCAGGGGCAGGGGGGGAGAAAGAGACCCAGTACTTC.

This clonotype was counted at least ten times. CDR3 in DNA: TGTGCCAGCAGGACAGGCGGAGGTGGAAACACCATATATTTT. Translated, it gives CASRTGGGGNTIYF. The chain couples TRBV28 to TRBJ1-3; D is possibly TRBD1 (6 bases). Germline CDR1 reads MDHEN; CDR2 reads SYDVKM. The CDR3 totals 14 residues. Trimming left V 6 bases short and J 3 bases short, with 12 bases between.

This clonotype came up many times. The chain joins TRBV27 to TRBJ2-3; D unresolved. V was clipped by 3 bases and J by 1 base, with 8 bases between them. From germline, CDR1 is MNHEY and CDR2 SMNVEV (reference sequence). The CDR3 spans 14 residues. The CDR3 sequence: CASSFEAGTDTQYF. CDR3 nucleotide sequence: TGTGCCAGCAGTTTCGAAGCAGGCACAGATACGCAGTATTTT.

DNA for the CDR3: TGTGCCATCAGTGAGCTGTCCCCGGGACAGGGAGACGAGCAGTACTTC. This gives the protein CAISELSPGQGDEQYF. The chain joins TRBV10-3 to TRBJ2-7, with 9 bases aligning to TRBD1. The CDR3 runs to 16 residues. Germline V gene sequence: CDR1 ENHRY, CDR2 SYGVKD. Trimming cost V 2 bases and J 5 bases; bases outside gene matches: 10.

V is TRBV5-1 and J is TRBJ2-5, with TRBD2 identical over 11 bases. The J segment lost 5 bases and the V segment lost 1 base, leaving 4 bases of the junction unmatched. This CDR3 has 15 amino acids. Germline V gene sequence: CDR1 SGHRS, CDR2 YFSETQ. CDR3 nucleotide sequence: TGCGCCAGCAGCTTGATGGCTAGCGGGAGGGAGACCCAGTACTTC. Its translation is CASSLMASGRETQYF.

V and J are TRBV6-4 and TRBJ1-5, with D unresolved. The CDR3 consists of 13 residues. The V gene lost 3 bases and the J gene lost 0 bases, with 3 bases spanning the gap. The germline gives CDR1 MRHNA, CDR2 SNTAGT. Here the CDR3 reads CASSETSNQPQHF. The CDR3 nucleotides are TGTGCCAGCAGTGAAACTAGCAATCAGCCCCAGCATTTT.

Many counts were recorded for this clonotype. This chain joins TRBV11-2 and TRBJ2-7, with 9 nucleotides matching TRBD1. J gave up 4 bases and V 5 bases, and 9 bases lay outside the gene matches. The length of the CDR3 is 15 residues. Germline loops: CDR1 SGHAT, CDR2 FQNNGV. The CDR3 DNA sequence: TGTGCCAGCAGCCGAGTGAGGACAGGGGTGTACGAGCAGTACTTC. Translation: CASSRVRTGVYEQYF.

Details on this clonotype: The junction does not match germline at one end; this may be a read error. The chain has TRBV14 and TRBJ2-2; 10 nucleotides line up with TRBD1. Germline CDR1 SGHDN, CDR2 FVKESK. The CDR3 is made up of 17 amino acids. The CDR3 protein is CASSQRRTGGSTGELCF. CDR3 coding DNA: TGTGCCAGCAGCCAACGGCGGACAGGGGGTTCAACCGGGGAGCTGTGTTTT. Based on the CDR3 plus reference TRBV14 and TRBJ2-2, the full variable domain is EAGVTQFPSHSVIEKGQTVTLRCDPISGHDNLYWYRRVMGKEIKFLLHFVKESKQDESGMPNNRFLAERTGGTYSTLKVQPAELEDSGVYFCASSQRRTGGSTGELCFGEGSRLTVL.

This clonotype was counted only a few times. A clone one base away is much larger, so this may be a read error. The V gene is TRBV4-2, the J gene TRBJ2-3; no clear D gene. The CDR3 consists of 15 residues. CDR1 is LGHNA and CDR2 is YNFKEQ in the germline V gene. Here the CDR3 reads CTSSQADYSTDTQYF. The CDR3 DNA reads TGTACCAGCAGCCAAGCCGATTATAGCACAGATACGCAGTATTTT.

This clonotype was seen ten or more times. The chain joins TRBV6-5 to TRBJ1-1; a weak D match, TRBD1 (6 bases). The CDR3 sequence is 14 residues long. The ends were cut back, 6 bases at V and 5 bases at J, with 16 bases in the middle. Germline V gene sequence: CDR1 MNHEY, CDR2 SVGAGI. The CDR3 sequence: CASSHYRESTEAFF. Here the CDR3 DNA reads TGTGCCAGCAGCCACTACAGGGAATCTACTGAAGCTTTCTTT.

The sample holds many counts of this clonotype. The V and J genes are TRBV20-1 and TRBJ2-7; 8 positions match TRBD1. Trimming at V came to 0 bases and at J to 0 bases, leaving 13 bases not matched to a gene. This CDR3 spans 18 amino acids. Germline V CDR1 and CDR2: DFQATT, SNEGSKA (reference sequence). CDR3 sequence (DNA): TGCAGTGCTAGAGATCTTGCAGCAGGGGGCTGGATCTCCTACGAGCAGTACTTC. Translated: CSARDLAAGGWISYEQYF.

Sample share makes this clonotype medium-sized (0.01 to 0.1%). V and J are TRBV19 and TRBJ2-5, with 9 nucleotides matching TRBD2. Per germline, CDR1 LNHDA and CDR2 SQIVND (reference sequence). CDR3 size: 15 residues. The ends lost 3 bases at V and 4 bases at J; junction bases unmatched: 6. CDR3 coding DNA: TGTGCCAGTAGTATCGCTGCGGGAGGGGGAGAGACCCAGTACTTC. Its protein is CASSIAAGGGETQYF.

By sample fraction, this clonotype is medium-sized. The chain is built from TRBV15 and TRBJ2-7, with a weak D call TRBD1 (5 bases). The V gene lost 8 bases and the J gene lost 1 base, with 12 bases spanning the gap. The CDR3 sequence is 13 residues long. Germline V lookup: CDR1 LNHNV, CDR2 YYDKDF (reference sequence). The CDR3 reads CATSQGRSYEQYF. The CDR3 region has the DNA TGTGCCACCTCTCAGGGAAGGTCCTACGAGCAGTACTTC.

The count of this clonotype is one. The chain carries TRBV19 and TRBJ2-7; 9 bases are shared with TRBD2. Germline values: CDR1 LNHDA, CDR2 SQIVND (reference sequence). The length of the CDR3 is 15 residues. Germline trimming cut 1 base from V and 3 bases from J; bases unmatched to any gene: 4. The CDR3 nucleotides read TGTGCCAGTAGTATAGTGGCGGGAGGGTACTACGAGCAGTACTTC. Translating gives CASSIVAGGYYEQYF.

The chain carries TRBV20-1 and TRBJ2-3; 8 positions agree with TRBD2. V dropped 5 bases and J dropped 7; count of bases not matched to a gene: 14. The length of the CDR3 is 15 residues. Germline CDR1 reads DFQATT; CDR2 reads SNEGSKA (reference sequence). The CDR3 here is CSAPTGSGSRNTQYF. Here the CDR3 DNA reads TGCAGTGCTCCCACAGGGAGCGGGAGTCGTAATACGCAGTATTTT.

On this clonotype: A much more abundant neighbour one base away suggests this may be a read error. The gene calls are TRBV18 and TRBJ2-5; D remains unclear. Germline V gives CDR1 KGHSH, CDR2 LQKENI. CDR3 length: 11 amino acids. Trimming pared 2 bases from V and 7 bases from J, leaving 5 bases between. The CDR3 sequence is CASSPGVTQYF. In nucleotides, the CDR3 is TGTGCCAGCTCACCAGGGGTGACCCAGTACTTC. Full variable domain (missing parts from reference TRBV18 and TRBJ2-5): NAGVMQNPRHLVRRRGQEARLRCSPMKGHSHVYWYRQLPEEGLKFMVYLQKENIIDESGMPKERFSAEFPKEGPSILRIQQVVRGDSAAYFCASSPGVTQYFGPGTRLLVL.

This clonotype was detected ten times or more. The chain is built from TRBV20-1 and TRBJ1-6, with D possibly being TRBD1 (5 bases). The germline CDR1 and CDR2 sequences are DFQATT and SNEGSKA (reference sequence). This CDR3 comprises 16 residues. V lost 0 bases and J 5 bases, leaving 14 bases between the germline ends. The chain's CDR3 is CSARDGRDLDNSPLHF. CDR3 DNA sequence: TGCAGTGCTAGAGATGGTCGGGACTTGGATAATTCACCCCTCCACTTT.

This clonotype was counted many times. The chain uses TRBV6-1 and TRBJ1-2; TRBD1 might be the D (5 bases). The V gene lost 7 bases and the J gene lost 8 bases, with 23 bases spanning the gap. Germline loops: CDR1 MNHNS, CDR2 SASEGT. The CDR3 has 15 amino acids. The CDR3 DNA reads as TGTGCCAGCATTACAGACGGGACGGTTATGGGAGGCTACACCTTC. Encoded protein: CASITDGTVMGGYTF.

As regards this clonotype: This CDR3 fails to terminate in the conserved phenylalanine or tryptophan, so it likely reflects a read error. V gene TRBV20-1 combines with J gene TRBJ2-7; 10 bases are a match to TRBD2. V was clipped by 0 bases and J by 9 bases; unmatched bases: 11. This CDR3 is built from 15 residues. Germline CDR1 and CDR2: DFQATT and SNEGSKA (reference sequence). This CDR3 is CSARDREREGLAQYC. As DNA, the CDR3 is TGCAGTGCTAGAGACCGAGAGCGGGAGGGCCTGGCGCAGTACTGC.

On this clonotype: A much more abundant neighbour one base away suggests this may be a read error. The chain links TRBV5-4 to TRBJ1-2; TRBD1 agrees at 7 bases. The CDR3 consists of 18 residues. Germline CDR1 and CDR2: SGHNT and YYREEE (reference sequence). The DNA for the CDR3 is TGTGCCAGCAGCTTGGGGGGGGCCAGGGACAGCGCTAACTATTGCTACACCTTC. Protein: CASSLGGARDSANYCYTF. The entire variable domain, with the rest obtained from reference TRBV5-4 and TRBJ1-2, is as follows: ETGVTQSPTHLIKTRGQQVTLRCSSQSGHNTVSWYQQALGQGPQFIFQYYREEENGRGNFPPRFSGLQFPNYSSELNVNALELDDSALYLCASSLGGARDSANYCYTFGSGTRLTVV.

This clonotype has ten or more counts. The V and J genes are TRBV6-6 and TRBJ1-5, with D perhaps matching TRBD1 (6 bases). The CDR3 length is 15 residues. The V end was cut by 0 bases, the J end by 6 bases, with 12 bases between. CDR1 and CDR2 from the germline V gene are MNHNY and SVGAGI (reference sequence). DNA of the CDR3: TGTGCCAGCAGTTACTCGGGCAAGGGGGGTCAGCCCCAGCATTTT. This encodes CASSYSGKGGQPQHF.

A few counts support this clonotype. The rearrangement joins TRBV29-1 to TRBJ2-3; 11 nucleotides agree with TRBD2. The germline CDR1 and CDR2 sequences are SQVTM and ANQGSEA. The J segment lost 11 bases and the V segment lost 7 bases, leaving 14 bases of the junction unmatched. The CDR3 is 14 amino acids. The CDR3 here is CSGRLAGLYNEQYF. The CDR3 DNA sequence: TGCAGCGGGAGACTAGCGGGACTCTACAATGAGCAGTATTTT.

In this sample, this clonotype turned up many times. This chain links TRBV3-1 with TRBJ2-1; D unclear. The CDR3 runs to 11 residues. Trimming stripped 4 bases from V and 10 bases from J, with 8 bases between. The germline gives CDR1 LGHDT, CDR2 YNNKEL (reference sequence). The chain's CDR3 is CASSPSPEQFF. Here the CDR3 DNA reads TGTGCCAGCAGCCCGAGCCCGGAGCAGTTCTTC.

This chain uses TRBV19 with TRBJ1-4; TRBD1 agrees at 12 bases. The CDR3 is made up of 14 amino acids. Germline-derived CDR1 and CDR2 are LNHDA and SQIVND (reference sequence). The ends lost 6 bases at V and 8 bases at J; junction bases unmatched: 4. The CDR3 spells CASSSGTGGEKLFF. The CDR3 coding sequence is TGTGCCAGTAGCTCCGGGACAGGGGGCGAAAAACTGTTTTTT.

The chain carries TRBV20-1 and TRBJ1-2, with D possibly TRBD1 on 5 matching bases. V was trimmed by 8 bases and J by 7 bases, leaving 23 bases between them. Germline loops: CDR1 DFQATT, CDR2 SNEGSKA (reference sequence). The CDR3 is 14 residues long. The DNA for the CDR3 is TGCAGTACCGGGGGGAAAGGGAAGGGATTTGGCTACACCTTC. It codes for CSTGGKGKGFGYTF.

The chain links TRBV20-1 to TRBJ1-1; 9 bases are a match to TRBD1. The CDR3 runs 14 residues. Losses at the gene ends were 6 bases for V and 7 bases for J; bases not matched to a gene: 12. Germline CDR1 reads DFQATT; CDR2 reads SNEGSKA (reference sequence). The CDR3 DNA reads as TGCAGTGCCGGGAGGGGGACAGGGAATAATGAAGCTTTCTTT. Translated: CSAGRGTGNNEAFF.

This clonotype occurred many times. The chain recombines TRBV7-2 with TRBJ1-5; D is unresolved. Trimming pared 1 base from V and 6 bases from J, leaving 10 bases between. CDR1 and CDR2 (germline): SGHTA, FQGNSA. This CDR3 spans 14 amino acids. DNA for the CDR3: TGTGCCAGCAGCTTAGTGACCGGGAGTCAGCCCCAGCATTTT. This gives the protein CASSLVTGSQPQHF. The whole variable domain, remainder taken from reference TRBV7-2 and TRBJ1-5, is GAGVSQSPSNKVTEKGKDVELRCDPISGHTALYWYRQSLGQGLEFLIYFQGNSAPDKSGLPSDRFSAERTGGSVSTLTIQRTQQEDSAVYLCASSLVTGSQPQHFGDGTRLSIL.

The V and J genes are TRBV20-1 and TRBJ1-1; D possibly corresponds to TRBD1 (5 bases). The CDR3 is 10 amino acids. Germline-derived CDR1 and CDR2 are DFQATT and SNEGSKA (reference sequence). The V and J ends lost 3 bases and 10 bases respectively, with 9 bases between them. The CDR3 loop is CSASGQGAFF. DNA for the CDR3: TGCAGTGCTAGCGGCCAGGGAGCTTTCTTT.

This clonotype is medium-sized (0.01 to 0.1%). V usage is TRBV20-1 and J usage is TRBJ2-7; D not resolved. The germline V gene has CDR1 DFQATT and CDR2 SNEGSKA (reference sequence). V lost 0 bases and J lost 2, with 8 bases in between. The CDR3 length is 13 residues. Here the CDR3 reads CSAREPAAYEQYF. The CDR3 bases are TGCAGTGCTAGAGAACCCGCGGCCTACGAGCAGTACTTC.

This clonotype was seen repeatedly, ten times or more. In DNA form, the CDR3 reads TGTGCCAGCAGTTCTAGGATACGCTCCTACGAGCAGTACTTC. It is translated as CASSSRIRSYEQYF. V and J are TRBV6-5 and TRBJ2-7; no clear D gene. Trimming pared 4 bases from V and 0 bases from J, leaving 10 bases between. Germline values: CDR1 MNHEY, CDR2 SVGAGI. The CDR3 is 14 residues long.